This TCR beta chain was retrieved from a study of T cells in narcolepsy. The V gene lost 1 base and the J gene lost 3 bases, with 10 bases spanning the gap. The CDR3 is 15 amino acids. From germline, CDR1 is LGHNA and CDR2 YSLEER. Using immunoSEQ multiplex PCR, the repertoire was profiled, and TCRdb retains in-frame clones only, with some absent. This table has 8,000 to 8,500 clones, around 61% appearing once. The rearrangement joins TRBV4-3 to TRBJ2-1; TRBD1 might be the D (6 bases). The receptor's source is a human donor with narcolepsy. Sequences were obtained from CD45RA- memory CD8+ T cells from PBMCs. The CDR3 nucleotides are TGCGCCAGCAGCCAAGGGGGGCCCCTCTACAATGAGCAGTTCTTC. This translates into CASSQGGPLYNEQFF.